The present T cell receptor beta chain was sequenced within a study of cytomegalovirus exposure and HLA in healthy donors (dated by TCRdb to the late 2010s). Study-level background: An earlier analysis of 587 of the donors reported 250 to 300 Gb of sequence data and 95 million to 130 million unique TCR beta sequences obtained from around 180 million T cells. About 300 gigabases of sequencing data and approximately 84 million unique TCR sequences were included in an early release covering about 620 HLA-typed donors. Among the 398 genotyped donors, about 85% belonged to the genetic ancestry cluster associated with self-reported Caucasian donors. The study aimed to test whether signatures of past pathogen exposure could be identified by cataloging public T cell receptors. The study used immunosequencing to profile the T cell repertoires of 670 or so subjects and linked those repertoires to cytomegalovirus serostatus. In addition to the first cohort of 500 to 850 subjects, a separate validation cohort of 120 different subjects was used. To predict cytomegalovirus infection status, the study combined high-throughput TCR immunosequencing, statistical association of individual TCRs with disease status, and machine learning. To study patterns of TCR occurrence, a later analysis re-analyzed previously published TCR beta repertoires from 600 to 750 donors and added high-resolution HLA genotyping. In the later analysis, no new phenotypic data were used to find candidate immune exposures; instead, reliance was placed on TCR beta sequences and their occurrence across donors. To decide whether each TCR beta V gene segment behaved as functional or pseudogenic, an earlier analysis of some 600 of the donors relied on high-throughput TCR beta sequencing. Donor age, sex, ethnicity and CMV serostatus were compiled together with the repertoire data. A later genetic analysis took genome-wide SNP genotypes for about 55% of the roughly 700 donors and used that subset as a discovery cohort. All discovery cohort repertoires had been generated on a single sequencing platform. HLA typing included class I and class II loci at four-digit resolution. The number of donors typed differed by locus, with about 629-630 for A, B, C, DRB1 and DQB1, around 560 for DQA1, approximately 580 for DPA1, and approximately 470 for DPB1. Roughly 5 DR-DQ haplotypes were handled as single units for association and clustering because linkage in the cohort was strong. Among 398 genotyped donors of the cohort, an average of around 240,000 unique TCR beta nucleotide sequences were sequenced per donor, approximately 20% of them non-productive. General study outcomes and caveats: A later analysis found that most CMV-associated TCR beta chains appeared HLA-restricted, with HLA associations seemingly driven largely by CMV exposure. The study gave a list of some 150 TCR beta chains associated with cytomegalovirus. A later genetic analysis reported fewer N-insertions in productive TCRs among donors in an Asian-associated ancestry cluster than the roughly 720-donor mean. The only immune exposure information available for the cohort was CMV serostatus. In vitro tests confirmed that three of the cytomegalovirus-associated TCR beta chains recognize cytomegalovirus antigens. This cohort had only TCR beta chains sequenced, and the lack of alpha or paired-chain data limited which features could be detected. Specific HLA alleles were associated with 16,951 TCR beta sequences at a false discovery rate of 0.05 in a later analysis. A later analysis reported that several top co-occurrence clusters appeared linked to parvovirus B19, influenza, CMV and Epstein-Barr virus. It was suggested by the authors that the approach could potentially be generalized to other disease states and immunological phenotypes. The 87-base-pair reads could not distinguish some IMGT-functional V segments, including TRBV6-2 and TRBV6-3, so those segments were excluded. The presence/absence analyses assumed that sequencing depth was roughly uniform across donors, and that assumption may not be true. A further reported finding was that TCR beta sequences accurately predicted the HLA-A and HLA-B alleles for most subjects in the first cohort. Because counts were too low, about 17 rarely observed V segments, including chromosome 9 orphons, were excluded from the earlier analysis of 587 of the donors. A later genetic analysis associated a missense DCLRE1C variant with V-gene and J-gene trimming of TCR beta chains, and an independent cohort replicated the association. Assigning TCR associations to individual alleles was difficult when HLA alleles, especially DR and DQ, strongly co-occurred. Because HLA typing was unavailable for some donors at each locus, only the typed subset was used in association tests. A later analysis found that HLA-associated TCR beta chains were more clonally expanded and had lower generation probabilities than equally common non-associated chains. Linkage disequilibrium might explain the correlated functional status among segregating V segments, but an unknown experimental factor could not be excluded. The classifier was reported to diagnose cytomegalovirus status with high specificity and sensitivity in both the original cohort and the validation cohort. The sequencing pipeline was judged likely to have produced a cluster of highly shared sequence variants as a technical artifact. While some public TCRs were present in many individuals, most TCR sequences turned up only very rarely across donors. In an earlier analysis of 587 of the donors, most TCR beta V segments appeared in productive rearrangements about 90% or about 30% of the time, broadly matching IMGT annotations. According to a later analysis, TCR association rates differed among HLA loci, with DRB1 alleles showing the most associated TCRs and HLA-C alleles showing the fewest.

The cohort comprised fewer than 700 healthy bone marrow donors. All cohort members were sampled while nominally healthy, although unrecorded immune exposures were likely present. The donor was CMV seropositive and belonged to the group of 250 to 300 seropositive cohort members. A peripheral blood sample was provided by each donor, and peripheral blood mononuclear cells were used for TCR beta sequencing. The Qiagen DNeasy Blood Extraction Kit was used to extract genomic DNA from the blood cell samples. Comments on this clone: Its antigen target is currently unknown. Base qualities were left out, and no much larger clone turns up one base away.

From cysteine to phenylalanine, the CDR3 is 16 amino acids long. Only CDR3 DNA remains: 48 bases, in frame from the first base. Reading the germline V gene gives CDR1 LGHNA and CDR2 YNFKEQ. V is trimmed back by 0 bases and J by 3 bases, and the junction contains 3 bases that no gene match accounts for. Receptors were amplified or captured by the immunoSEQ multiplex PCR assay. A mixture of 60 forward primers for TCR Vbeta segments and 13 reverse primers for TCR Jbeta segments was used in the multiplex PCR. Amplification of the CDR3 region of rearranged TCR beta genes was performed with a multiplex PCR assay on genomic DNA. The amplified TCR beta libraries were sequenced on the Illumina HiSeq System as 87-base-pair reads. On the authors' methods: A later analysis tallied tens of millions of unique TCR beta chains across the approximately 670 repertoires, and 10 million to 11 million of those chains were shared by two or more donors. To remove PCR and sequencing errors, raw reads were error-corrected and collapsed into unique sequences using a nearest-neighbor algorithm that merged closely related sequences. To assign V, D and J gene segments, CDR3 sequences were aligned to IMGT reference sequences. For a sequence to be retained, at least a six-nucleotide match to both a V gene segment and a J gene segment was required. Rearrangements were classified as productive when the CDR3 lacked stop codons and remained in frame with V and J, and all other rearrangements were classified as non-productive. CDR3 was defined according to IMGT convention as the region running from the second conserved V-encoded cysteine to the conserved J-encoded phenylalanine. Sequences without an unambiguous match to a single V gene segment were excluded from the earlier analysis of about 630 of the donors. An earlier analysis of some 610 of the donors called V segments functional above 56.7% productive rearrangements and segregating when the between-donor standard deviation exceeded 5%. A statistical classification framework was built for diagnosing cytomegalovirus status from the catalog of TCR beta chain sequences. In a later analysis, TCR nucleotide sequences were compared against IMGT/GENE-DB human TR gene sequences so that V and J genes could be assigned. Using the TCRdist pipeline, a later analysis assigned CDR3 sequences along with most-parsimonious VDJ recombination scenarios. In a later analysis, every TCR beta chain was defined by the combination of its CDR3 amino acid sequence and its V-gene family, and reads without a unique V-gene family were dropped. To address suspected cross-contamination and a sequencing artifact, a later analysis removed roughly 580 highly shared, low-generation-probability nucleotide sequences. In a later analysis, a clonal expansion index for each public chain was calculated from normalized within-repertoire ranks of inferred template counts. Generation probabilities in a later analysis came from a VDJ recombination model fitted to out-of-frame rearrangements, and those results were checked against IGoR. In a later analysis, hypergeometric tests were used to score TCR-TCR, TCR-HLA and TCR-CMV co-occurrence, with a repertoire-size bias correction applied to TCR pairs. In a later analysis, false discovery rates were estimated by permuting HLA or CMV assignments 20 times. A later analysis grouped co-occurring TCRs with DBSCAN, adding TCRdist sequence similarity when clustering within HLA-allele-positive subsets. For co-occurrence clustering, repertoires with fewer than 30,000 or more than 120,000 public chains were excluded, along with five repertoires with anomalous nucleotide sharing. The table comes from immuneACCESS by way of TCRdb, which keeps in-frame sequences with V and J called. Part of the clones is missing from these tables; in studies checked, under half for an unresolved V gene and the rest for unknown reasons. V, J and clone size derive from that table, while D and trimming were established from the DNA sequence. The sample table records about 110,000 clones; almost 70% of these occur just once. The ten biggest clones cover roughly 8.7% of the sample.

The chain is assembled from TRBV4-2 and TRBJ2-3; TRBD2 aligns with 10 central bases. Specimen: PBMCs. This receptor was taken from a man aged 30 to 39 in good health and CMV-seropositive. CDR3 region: CASSQDGLAATDTQYF. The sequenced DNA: TGTGCCAGCAGCCAAGATGGACTAGCGGCTACAGATACGCAGTATTTT.